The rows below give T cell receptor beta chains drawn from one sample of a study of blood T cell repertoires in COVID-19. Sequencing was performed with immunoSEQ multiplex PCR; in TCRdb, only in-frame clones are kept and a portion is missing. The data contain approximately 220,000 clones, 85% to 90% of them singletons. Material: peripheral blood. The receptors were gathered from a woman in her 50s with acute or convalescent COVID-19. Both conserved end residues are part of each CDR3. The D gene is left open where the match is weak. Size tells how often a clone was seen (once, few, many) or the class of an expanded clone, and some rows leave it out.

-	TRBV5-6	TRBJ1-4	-	TGTGCCAGCAGCCCCCCAGGGACTGCAACTAATGAAAAACTGTTTTTT	CASSPPGTATNEKLFF
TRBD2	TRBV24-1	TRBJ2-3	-	TGTGCCTCCGGACTAGCGGGGGGGCGAAGCACAGATACGCAGTATTTT	CASGLAGGRSTDTQYF
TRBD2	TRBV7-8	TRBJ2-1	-	TGTGCCAGCAGCTTAGGGGACTACCCGAACAATGAGCAGTTCTTC	CASSLGDYPNNEQFF
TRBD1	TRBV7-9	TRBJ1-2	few	TGTGCCAGCAGCTTGGACAGGGGGGAGGATGGCTACACCTTC	CASSLDRGEDGYTF
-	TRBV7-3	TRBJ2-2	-	TGTGCCAGCAGCTTAACGGAGGGAGGGGAGCTGTTTTTT	CASSLTEGGELFF
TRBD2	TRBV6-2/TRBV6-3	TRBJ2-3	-	TGTGCCAGCAGTTACAGTATAGCGGGTGGCAGAGATACGCAGTATTTT	CASSYSIAGGRDTQYF
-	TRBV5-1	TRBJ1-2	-	TGCGCCAGCAGCTTAACTATTAACTATGGCTACACCTTC	CASSLTINYGYTF
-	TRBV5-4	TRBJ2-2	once	TGTGCCAGCAGCCGGTGGACAGTCGACACCGGGGAGCTGTTTTTT	CASSRWTVDTGELFF
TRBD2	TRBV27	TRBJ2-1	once	TGTGCCAGCGGGACTAGCGGGACGTTGGGGCAGTTCTTC	CASGTSGTLGQFF
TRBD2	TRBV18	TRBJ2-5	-	TGTGCCAGCTCACCAAGGACTAGCGGAGAGACCCAGTACTTC	CASSPRTSGETQYF
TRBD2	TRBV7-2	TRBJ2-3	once	TGTGCCAGCAGCGAAAGGACTAGCGGGAATACGCAGTATTTT	CASSERTSGNTQYF
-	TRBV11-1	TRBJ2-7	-	TGTGCCAGCAGCTTTGGGCGGGGAGGCACCTACGAGCAGTACTTC	CASSFGRGGTYEQYF
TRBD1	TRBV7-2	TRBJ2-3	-	TGTGCCAGCAGCCGGGGACAGGGCACAGATACGCAGTATTTT	CASSRGQGTDTQYF
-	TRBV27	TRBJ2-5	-	TGTGCCAGCGGCCCCGACTACGAAGAGACCCAGTACTTC	CASGPDYEETQYF
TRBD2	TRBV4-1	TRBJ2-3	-	TGCGCCAGCAGCCAATTGGCGGGAGGACCCACAGATACGCAGTATTTT	CASSQLAGGPTDTQYF
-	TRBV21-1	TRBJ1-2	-	TGTGCCAGCAGCAAAGAGGGACAGGGAAGGGCTGGCTACACCTTC	CASSKEGQGRAGYTF
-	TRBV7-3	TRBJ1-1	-	TGTGCCAGCAGCTTAGACAGGAACACTGAAGCTTTCTTT	CASSLDRNTEAFF
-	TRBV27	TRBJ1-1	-	TGTGCCAGCAGTTTATCCCTTACAGGGTTGGGTGAAGCTTTCTTT	CASSLSLTGLGEAFF
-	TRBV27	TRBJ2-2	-	TGTGCCAGCAGTCGATGGCCCGGGGAGCTGTTTTTT	CASSRWPGELFF
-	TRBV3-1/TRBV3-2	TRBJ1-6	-	TGTGCCAGCAGCCTGGGCGACCTCGGTTCACCCCTCCACTTT	CASSLGDLGSPLHF
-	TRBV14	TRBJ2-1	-	TGTGCCAGCAGCCAAGACCCTAGCGAGGAGCAGTTCTTC	CASSQDPSEEQFF
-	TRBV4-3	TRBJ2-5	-	TGCGCCAGCAGCCACTTGAGGTCGGTACTAGAGACCCAGTACTTC	CASSHLRSVLETQYF
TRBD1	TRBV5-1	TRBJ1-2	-	TGCGCCAGCAAACCGCAGGGGGCGAACTATGGCTACACCTTC	CASKPQGANYGYTF
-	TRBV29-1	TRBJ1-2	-	TGCAGCGTTCTCAGTAGACAGATTAACTATGGCTACACCTTC	CSVLSRQINYGYTF
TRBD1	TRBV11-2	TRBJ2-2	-	TGTGCCAGCAGCTTAGTCTACCGAGGACAGGGCGGCACCGGGGAGCTGTTTTTT	CASSLVYRGQGGTGELFF
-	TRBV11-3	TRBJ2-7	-	TGTGCCAGCAGCCGTCTCGGCGAGCAGTACTTC	CASSRLGEQYF
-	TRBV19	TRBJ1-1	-	TGTGCCAGTAGTGTACTATCAGGGTCGGTATGGACTGAAGCTTTCTTT	CASSVLSGSVWTEAFF
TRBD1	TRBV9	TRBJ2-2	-	TGTGCCAGCAGCGGGGACAGGGGGCAAGCTGGCCACACCGGGGAGCTGTTTTTT	CASSGDRGQAGHTGELFF
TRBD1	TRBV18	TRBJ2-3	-	TGTGCCAGCTCACCAGAAAGGGGGCCCCCTGACACAGATACGCAGTATTTT	CASSPERGPPDTDTQYF
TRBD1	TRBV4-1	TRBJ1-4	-	TGCGCCAGCAGCCAAGGGGACAGGGGTGGTGAAAAACTGTTTTTT	CASSQGDRGGEKLFF
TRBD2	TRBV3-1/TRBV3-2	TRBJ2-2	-	TGTGCCAGCAGCCGCCAGTCGGGGGGAGGGACCGGGGAGCTGTTTTTT	CASSRQSGGGTGELFF
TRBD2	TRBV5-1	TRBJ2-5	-	TGCGCCAGCAGGGGCGGGGCTAGCGGGGATCAAGAGACCCAGTACTTC	CASRGGASGDQETQYF
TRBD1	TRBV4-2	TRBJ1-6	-	TGTGCCAGCAGCCTGCATGGACAGGGGGCTTCTAATTCACCCCTCCACTTT	CASSLHGQGASNSPLHF
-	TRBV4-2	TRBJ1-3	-	TGTGCCAGCAGCCAAGTAACAGCTGGAAACACCATATATTTT	CASSQVTAGNTIYF
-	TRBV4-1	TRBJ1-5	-	TGCGCCAGCAGCCGACAGCCCAAATCATTCAATCAGCCCCAGCATTTT	CASSRQPKSFNQPQHF
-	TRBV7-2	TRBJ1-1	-	TGTGCCAGCAGCTTAGTTGGCAGAAACACTGAAGCTTTCTTT	CASSLVGRNTEAFF
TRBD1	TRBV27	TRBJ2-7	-	TGTGCCAGCAGTTGGGGCTCAGGGGGCTACGAGCAGTACTTC	CASSWGSGGYEQYF
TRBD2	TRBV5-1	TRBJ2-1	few	TGCGCCAGCAGGCTAGCGGGGGGTGGCTCCTACAATGAGCAGTTCTTC	CASRLAGGGSYNEQFF
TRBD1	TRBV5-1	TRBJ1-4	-	TGCGCCAGCAGCTTGGTACCGAACAGGGGTTCGACTAATGAAAAACTGTTTTTT	CASSLVPNRGSTNEKLFF
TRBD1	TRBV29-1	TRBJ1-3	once	TGCAGCGTGAGGACAGGCCCGAGCTCTGGAAACACCATATATTTT	CSVRTGPSSGNTIYF
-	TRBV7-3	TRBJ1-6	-	TGTGCCAGCAGCTTAAGGGCGGGTGATAATTCACCCCTCCACTTT	CASSLRAGDNSPLHF
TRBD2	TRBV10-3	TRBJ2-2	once	TGTGCCATCAGTACTCCGGGACTAGGAGGCACCGGGGAGCTGTTTTTT	CAISTPGLGGTGELFF
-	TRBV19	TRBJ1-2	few	TGTGCCAGTATCACGACCGCCGTCAAGCTATATCGGACTAGCGGCTACACCTTC	CASITTAVKLYRTSGYTF
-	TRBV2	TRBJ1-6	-	TGTGCCAGCAGCGCAGGGCAGTGGCGGAATTCACCCCTCCACTTT	CASSAGQWRNSPLHF
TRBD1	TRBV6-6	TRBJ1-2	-	TGTGCCAGCAGGAAGACAGGGGAAAACTATGGCTACACCTTC	CASRKTGENYGYTF
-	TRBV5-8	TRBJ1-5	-	TGTGCCAGCAGCTTTCCAGGGGAAAGCAATCAGCCCCAGCATTTT	CASSFPGESNQPQHF
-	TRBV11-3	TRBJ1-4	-	TGTGCCAGCAGCTTAAGTCGTCAGGGCGGTGAAAAACTGTTTTTT	CASSLSRQGGEKLFF
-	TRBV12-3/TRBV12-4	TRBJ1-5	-	TGTGCCAGCAGTCCGAGTGAAAATCAGCCCCAGCATTTT	CASSPSENQPQHF
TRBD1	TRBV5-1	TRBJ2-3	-	TGCGCCAGCACCCCCCTGGACAGGGGGACAGATACGCAGTATTTT	CASTPLDRGTDTQYF
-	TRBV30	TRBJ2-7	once	TGTGCCTGGAACAGGGACCCCTACGAGCAGTACTTC	CAWNRDPYEQYF
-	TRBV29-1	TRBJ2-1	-	TGCAGCGTTAATTGGCGGTACAATGAGCAGTTCTTC	CSVNWRYNEQFF
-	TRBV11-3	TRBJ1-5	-	TGTGCCAGCAGCTTAGTTCCGGGAGATCAGCCCCAGCATTTT	CASSLVPGDQPQHF